The 11 T cell receptor beta chains given below trace back to one sample, sequenced in a study of blood T cells in healthy people across ages. With a J-beta primer mix and a sample-barcoded 5' primer, a second PCR ran roughly 6 to 12 cycles. TCRdb analysed the 5' RACE reads with MiXCR anew, one entry per CDR3 protein. The profile shows about 1,500,000 distinct CDR3 sequences, approximately 28% of them singletons. The sequenced material came from blood. These receptors all come from a woman between 25 and 40 years old in good health.

This clonotype was detected ten times or more. The V and J genes are TRBV20-1 and TRBJ2-7, with a weak D call TRBD2 (7 bases). This CDR3 has 15 amino acids. Germline V gene sequence: CDR1 DFQATT, CDR2 SNEGSKA (reference sequence). The ends were cut back, 0 bases at V and 1 base at J, with 13 bases in the middle. The CDR3 DNA follows: TGCAGTGCTAGAGATAAGGGGGGGGTATCCTACGAGCAGTACTTC. It encodes CSARDKGGVSYEQYF.

Notes on this clonotype: This clone may be a read error of a much larger clone one base away. V and J are TRBV7-6 and TRBJ1-2; 7 positions agree with TRBD1. V was clipped by 6 bases and J by 5 bases; unmatched bases: 12. This CDR3 contains 15 residues. The germline CDR1 and CDR2 sequences are SGHVS and FNYEAQ. In nucleotides, the CDR3 is TGTGCCAGCAGTGGTCAGGGGGGGCTTACATATGGCTACACCTTC. The encoded protein is CASSGQGGLTYGYTF.

The table lists this clonotype with many counts. The chain carries TRBV18 and TRBJ1-5, with a weak D call TRBD1 (5 bases). Per germline, CDR1 KGHSH and CDR2 LQKENI. This CDR3 contains 14 residues. Trimming removed 3 bases at V and 0 bases at J, with 6 bases between. The CDR3 region has the DNA TGTGCCAGCTCACCGGGACTTAGCAATCAGCCCCAGCATTTT. Protein sequence: CASSPGLSNQPQHF.

This clonotype came up a few times. CDR3 amino acids: CASIKTGTTNEKLFF. The CDR3 DNA reads as TGTGCCAGCATAAAGACAGGGACAACTAATGAAAAACTGTTTTTT. The V gene is TRBV9, the J gene TRBJ1-4, with 7 bases aligning to TRBD1. The V segment lost 6 bases and the J segment 0 bases; nucleotides outside the gene matches: 5. The CDR3 totals 15 residues. The germline V gene encodes CDR1 SGDLS and CDR2 YYNGEE.

This clonotype was seen ten or more times. The chain recombines TRBV10-3 with TRBJ1-2; D call uncertain. Germline CDR1 and CDR2: ENHRY and SYGVKD. The V end was cut by 7 bases, the J end by 4 bases, with 10 bases between. The CDR3 sequence is 12 residues long. CDR3 residues: CAIKGAAYGYTF. CDR3 in DNA: TGTGCCATCAAAGGAGCTGCCTATGGCTACACCTTC.

This clonotype was seen repeatedly, ten times or more. V is TRBV10-3 and J is TRBJ2-7; D uncertain. The ends were cut back, 8 bases at V and 0 bases at J, with 8 bases in the middle. Germline CDR1 and CDR2: ENHRY and SYGVKD. The CDR3 runs to 12 residues. This CDR3 reads CAISISSYEQYF. The CDR3 nucleotides read TGTGCCATCTCGATCAGCTCCTACGAGCAGTACTTC.

Only a few counts were recorded for this clonotype. V is TRBV7-9 and J is TRBJ1-5; D possibly corresponds to TRBD1 (6 bases). Trimming removed 5 bases from V and 4 bases from J, with 15 bases in between. The length of the CDR3 is 15 residues. Germline V gene data show CDR1 as SEHNR and CDR2 as FQNEAQ (reference sequence). The CDR3 region is CASSPTGTTNQPQHF. The CDR3 nucleotides read TGTGCCAGCAGCCCAACCGGGACAACGAATCAGCCCCAGCATTTT.

This clonotype was counted at least ten times. This chain links TRBV25-1 with TRBJ1-4, with a tentative D call TRBD1 (5 bases). The CDR3 totals 14 residues. V shed 5 bases and J shed 5 bases, with 12 bases lying between them. Germline values: CDR1 MGHDK, CDR2 SYGVNS. CDR3 nucleotides: TGTGCCAGCAGTCGGGGCTTGAAGAATGAAAAACTGTTTTTT. Protein sequence: CASSRGLKNEKLFF.

This sequence joins TRBV28 and TRBJ2-7, with TRBD2 identical over 13 bases. In germline, CDR1 is MDHEN, CDR2 SYDVKM. J was trimmed by 7 bases and V by 1 base; bases with no gene match: 7. The CDR3 is 16 amino acids. DNA of the CDR3: TGTGCCAGCAGTTTATCTACTAGCGGGGGGGGCTGGGAGCAGTACTTC. As protein: CASSLSTSGGGWEQYF.

This clonotype was observed at least ten times. The chain links TRBV13 to TRBJ2-1, with D hard to call. Trimming cost V 3 bases and J 4 bases, with 10 bases left between them. Germline V CDR1 and CDR2: PRHDT, FYEKMQ (reference sequence). The CDR3 extends over 14 amino acids. The CDR3 region is CASSLGPVYNEQFF. CDR3 in DNA: TGTGCCAGCAGCTTGGGCCCAGTTTACAATGAGCAGTTCTTC. Variable domain in full (rest from reference TRBV13 and TRBJ2-1): AAGVIQSPRHLIKEKRETATLKCYPIPRHDTVYWYQQGPGQDPQFLISFYEKMQSDKGSIPDRFSAQQFSDYHSELNMSSLELGDSALYFCASSLGPVYNEQFFGPGTRLTVL.

DNA for the CDR3: TGCGCCAGCAGCCAAGGGGTCACTGGGGCCAACGTCCTGACTTTC. This codes for CASSQGVTGANVLTF. The chain couples TRBV5-1 to TRBJ2-6; tentative D call: TRBD1 (5 bases). Germline lookup yields CDR1 SGHRS and CDR2 YFSETQ. The ends were cut back, 4 bases at V and 2 bases at J, with 10 bases in the middle. The CDR3 is made up of 15 amino acids.